Sequencing of this T cell receptor (beta chain) was carried out in a study of post-analysis software for immune sequencing data. Study as a whole: In terms of disease course, relapsing-remitting, secondary progressive and progressive-relapsing multiple sclerosis were included. Whole-study findings and limits: When compared against controls, multiple sclerosis patients showed significantly lower normalized Chao1 diversity. A handful of TRBV segments occurring more often in patients than controls included TRBV5-6, TRBV5-1 and TRBV20-1. Samples from one preparation batch, clustered by F measure, grouped strongly together.

Comments on this clonotype: The antigen is not known.

Unique molecular identifiers featured in each of the TCR beta cDNA libraries. It was from roughly 1.1 to 9.2 million T cells that roughly 0.5 million cDNA molecules came. TCRdb used MiXCR to reprocess the PCR reads, holding one entry per CDR3 protein. The sample lists almost 700,000 distinct CDR3 sequences; 59% were seen once. V gave up 0 bases and J gave up 0 bases, with 8 bases separating them. The germline gives CDR1 SEHNR, CDR2 FQNEAQ (reference sequence). The CDR3 contains 15 residues. The receptor comes from a girl aged 2 to 10 with multiple sclerosis. The genes are TRBV7-9 and TRBJ1-1, with D uncertain. Sequenced sample: blood. CDR3 DNA: TGTGCCAGCAGCTTAGCCCGAGACGTGAACACTGAAGCTTTCTTT. Amino acids: CASSLARDVNTEAFF.